This TCR beta chain was documented in a study of T cell repertoires in cytomegalovirus infection. As for the study in general: Both CMV infection and a matching HLA type were indicated by public TCR beta signatures.

In its sample, this clonotype was seen many times. Its antigen is undetermined. J lost 7 bases, V lost 1 base, and 6 bases had no gene match. This CDR3 region has 15 residues. Germline assignment: CDR1 SGHTA and CDR2 FQGNSA. Study observations and caveats: CMV carriers with the relevant HLA were identified by cumulative public TCR beta family frequency. Clonotypes of TCR beta that were HLA-C-restricted and CMV-specific dominated the ex vivo response.

TCRdb re-called the reads with MiXCR, one entry per CDR3 protein. Here the sample spans roughly 230,000 distinct CDR3 sequences, 9% to 15% being singletons. Input material: PBMCs. The V call is TRBV7-2, the J call TRBJ2-5, with 10 nucleotides matching TRBD2. The TCR comes from a human donor in good health (CMV status not recorded). Some clones in this sample may be carry-over from other donors' samples. CDR3 region: CASSLERTSGTTQYF. CDR3 nucleotides: TGTGCCAGCAGCTTAGAACGGACTAGCGGAACGACCCAGTACTTC.